One T cell receptor beta chain is described in this entry. The V segment lost 6 bases and the J segment 4 bases; nucleotides outside the gene matches: 4. Germline CDR1 MNHEY, CDR2 SMNVEV (reference sequence). This CDR3 has 13 amino acids. In the PCR, 60 Vbeta and 13 Jbeta primers were used. Profiled with immunoSEQ multiplex PCR; TCRdb holds only in-frame clones, not every one. The sample comprises around 190,000 clones, 70% to 85% of which are singletons, and around 3.6% rests with the top ten. This entry belongs to a study of cytomegalovirus exposure and HLA in healthy donors. The chain has TRBV27 and TRBJ2-7, with 9 bases fitting TRBD2. Sequenced: PBMCs. The clonotype was recovered from a man in his forties in good health and CMV-seropositive. The DNA of the CDR3 is TGTGCCAGCAGCCTAGCGGGAAATTACGAGCAGTACTTC. It yields the protein CASSLAGNYEQYF.